The 11 T cell receptor beta chains in this list originate from one sample, sequenced in a study of Ad26.COV2.S vaccination and SARS-CoV-2 variants. Treatment given: some 20 received Ad26.COV2.S at low or high dose, single or two shots; roughly five received placebo; per-sample allocation not given. The investigators took samples on day 63 after the first vaccine or placebo injection. The protocol was immunoSEQ multiplex PCR, while the TCRdb copy is restricted to in-frame clones and leaves out a portion. The sample records approximately 400,000 clones, 80% to 90% being singletons. The sequencing used peripheral blood, collected in a trial of Ad26.COV2.S vaccine versus placebo. The receptors were gathered from a person aged 18-60 years who received the Ad26.COV2.S COVID-19 vaccine or a placebo.

The genes are TRBV7-2 and TRBJ2-1; 11 bases align to TRBD2. Germline values: CDR1 SGHTA, CDR2 FQGNSA. This CDR3 comprises 18 residues. The trim removed 2 bases at V and 5 bases at J, leaving 11 bases unmatched. CDR3 in amino acids: CASSLKILGLAGNNEQFF. The CDR3 nucleotides read TGTGCCAGCAGCTTAAAGATATTAGGACTAGCGGGTAACAATGAGCAGTTCTTC.

This clone was seen a few times. The chain employs TRBV19 and TRBJ2-3; D remains unclear. V lost 3 bases, J lost 4 bases, and 11 bases lay in between. The V gene's germline CDR1 is LNHDA and CDR2 SQIVND (reference sequence). CDR3 length: 14 residues. CDR3 in DNA: TGTGCCAGTAGTATCCGCTTGGGCGCAGATACGCAGTATTTT. Translated, it gives CASSIRLGADTQYF.

V usage is TRBV12-3 or TRBV12-4 and J usage is TRBJ2-2; a weak D match, TRBD2 (5 bases). This CDR3 is built from 13 residues. The germline V and J ends were trimmed by 4 bases and 5 bases, with 8 bases remaining between them. For the CDR3, the DNA is TGTGCCAGCAGTTCAACGGGGACCGGGGAGCTGTTTTTT. Its translation: CASSSTGTGELFF.

The rearrangement joins TRBV19 to TRBJ2-2, with TRBD2 identical over 9 bases. CDR3 length: 15 residues. Losses at the gene ends were 6 bases for V and 2 bases for J; bases not matched to a gene: 4. Germline CDR1 LNHDA, CDR2 SQIVND (reference sequence). The DNA of the CDR3 is TGTGCCAGTAGAGCCGGGACTAGCAACACCGGGGAGCTGTTTTTT. This translates into CASRAGTSNTGELFF.

The chain combines TRBV5-1 with TRBJ2-1; 7 bases are a match to TRBD1. V was clipped by 4 bases and J by 2 bases; unmatched bases: 6. The CDR3 is 15 residues long. Germline CDR1 is SGHRS and CDR2 is YFSETQ. The CDR3 reads CASSDYDRAYNEQFF. CDR3 nucleotides: TGCGCCAGCAGCGATTACGACAGGGCCTACAATGAGCAGTTCTTC.

The chain is built from TRBV5-8 and TRBJ2-5; no clear D gene. The CDR3 totals 12 residues. Trimming shortened V by 5 bases and J by 7 bases, and 12 bases separated the two germline ends. Germline CDR1 is SGHTS and CDR2 is YDEGEE. The CDR3 region is CASRPTTATQYF. The CDR3 coding sequence is TGTGCCAGCAGACCGACAACGGCGACCCAGTACTTC.

Regarding this clone: The sample has other DNA sequences that encode this CDR3 too. J is TRBJ1-5 and V is TRBV19, with TRBD1 matching 8 bases. CDR1 is LNHDA and CDR2 is SQIVND in the germline V gene (reference sequence). V lost 7 bases to trimming and J lost 1 base; unmatched junction nucleotides: 15. The CDR3 is 18 residues long. In DNA form, the CDR3 reads TGTGCCAGTACCTTTAGGGCGCAGGGGGCGGTGAGCAATCAGCCCCAGCATTTT. Protein sequence: CASTFRAQGAVSNQPQHF.

This clone has ten or more counts. The rearrangement uses TRBV7-9 and TRBJ1-1; D unclear. The germline V and J ends were trimmed by 8 bases and 3 bases, with 13 bases remaining between them. This CDR3 is 13 amino acids long. Germline assignment: CDR1 SEHNR and CDR2 FQNEAQ (reference sequence). The CDR3 nucleotides read TGTGCCAGCGCCGGAGATCTTGACACTGAAGCTTTCTTT. Protein product: CASAGDLDTEAFF.

The chain joins TRBV7-9 to TRBJ2-1; TRBD1 aligns across 7 bases. The CDR3 is 15 residues long. Germline lookup yields CDR1 SEHNR and CDR2 FQNEAQ (reference sequence). The trim removed 4 bases at V and 6 bases at J, leaving 9 bases unmatched. The CDR3 DNA reads TGTGCCAGCAGCTATTCGACAGGGTTCAGCAATGAGCAGTTCTTC. Translated, it gives CASSYSTGFSNEQFF.

The chain carries TRBV7-2 and TRBJ2-7; D is uncertain. Trimming pared 1 base from V and 6 bases from J, leaving 13 bases between. Germline values: CDR1 SGHTA, CDR2 FQGNSA. The CDR3 has 14 residues. CDR3 nucleotide sequence: TGTGCCAGCAGCTTAGTTAGCCCAGCGCGCGAGCAGTACTTC. Protein sequence: CASSLVSPAREQYF.

As DNA, the CDR3 is TGTGCCAGCAGTGACAGTAGCACAGATACGCAGTATTTT. It encodes CASSDSSTDTQYF. V gene TRBV25-1 combines with J gene TRBJ2-3, with no clear D. The CDR3 extends over 13 amino acids. From germline, CDR1 is MGHDK and CDR2 SYGVNS. Trimming left V 3 bases short and J 0 bases short, with 4 bases between.